The rows below give T cell receptor beta chains drawn from one sample of a study of shared clonotypes between healthy human individuals. Profiled with immunoSEQ multiplex PCR; TCRdb holds only in-frame clones, not every one. The sample holds some 2 million clones, approximately 95% seen once. Input material: naive CD8+ T cells sorted from blood. Receptors originate from a man aged 18-30 years in good health. The CDR3 runs from the conserved cysteine through the conserved F or W. The order of the fields is clone size, J gene, D gene, V gene, CDR3 protein, CDR3 DNA. A D gene is named only where the DNA matches it firmly. Rows may omit the clone size; those that give it use once, few, many or a size class.

abundance: .; j_gene: TRBJ2-7; d_gene: .; v_gene: TRBV30; CDR3aa: CAWSDVSYEQYF; CDR3nt: TGTGCCTGGAGTGATGTCTCCTACGAGCAGTACTTC
abundance: .; j_gene: TRBJ1-5; d_gene: .; v_gene: TRBV2; CDR3aa: CASSEDWGWGYDYQPQHF; CDR3nt: TGTGCCAGCAGTGAAGACTGGGGATGGGGGTACGACTATCAGCCCCAGCATTTT
abundance: .; j_gene: TRBJ1-5; d_gene: .; v_gene: TRBV28; CDR3aa: CASIMGGTSNQPQHF; CDR3nt: TGTGCCAGCATTATGGGGGGGACTAGCAATCAGCCCCAGCATTTT
abundance: few; j_gene: TRBJ1-6; d_gene: TRBD1; v_gene: TRBV9; CDR3aa: CASSVEGQTNSPLHF; CDR3nt: TGTGCCAGCAGCGTAGAGGGACAGACAAATTCACCCCTCCACTTT
abundance: .; j_gene: TRBJ2-3; d_gene: .; v_gene: TRBV9; CDR3aa: CASSVEGPDTQYF; CDR3nt: TGTGCCAGCAGCGTAGAGGGCCCAGATACGCAGTATTTT
abundance: .; j_gene: TRBJ2-7; d_gene: .; v_gene: TRBV4-3; CDR3aa: CASSQDLGGPYEQYF; CDR3nt: TGCGCCAGCAGCCAAGATCTAGGGGGTCCTTACGAGCAGTACTTC
abundance: .; j_gene: TRBJ2-7; d_gene: .; v_gene: TRBV29-1; CDR3aa: CSAPGPSPYEQYF; CDR3nt: TGCAGCGCTCCGGGCCCATCCCCCTACGAGCAGTACTTC
abundance: .; j_gene: TRBJ2-2; d_gene: .; v_gene: TRBV19; CDR3aa: CASSIGDQNTGELFF; CDR3nt: TGTGCCAGTAGTATAGGGGACCAGAACACCGGGGAGCTGTTTTTT
abundance: .; j_gene: TRBJ2-3; d_gene: TRBD2; v_gene: TRBV2; CDR3aa: CASSRGVSTDTQYF; CDR3nt: TGTGCCAGCTCGCGGGGGGTTAGCACAGATACGCAGTATTTT
abundance: .; j_gene: TRBJ2-3; d_gene: TRBD1; v_gene: TRBV7-9; CDR3aa: CASSLPGQGDTDTQYF; CDR3nt: TGTGCCAGCAGCTTACCAGGACAGGGGGACACAGATACGCAGTATTTT